Following are 18 T cell receptor beta chains from one sample sequenced in a study of Graves' ophthalmopathy and Graves' hyperthyroidism (dated 2018 in TCRdb). Sequencing instrument: Illumina HiSeq 2000. TCR beta CDR3 regions were amplified from RNA transcripts for repertoire sequencing. The first round of RT-PCR was done with HTBI primers and the Qiagen OneStep RT-PCR kit, and was followed by a second round of multiplex PCR, then size selection and purification. TCRdb applied fastp at Q25 and MiXCR to the public reads, then kept only in-frame beta chains. Entries that share a CDR3 protein sequence are merged under the most common genes and DNA. The sample table contains about 550,000 distinct CDR3 sequences; only one count was recorded for approximately 37% of them. Roughly 4% of the sample goes to the ten largest clones. Specimen: peripheral blood or thyroid tissue (not recorded which). The receptors shown here come from an adult man with Graves' hyperthyroidism.

The genes are TRBV25-1 and TRBJ1-6, with D possibly matching TRBD1 (5 bases). Trimming took off 3 bases at V and 7 bases at J, with 22 bases between the two ends. CDR1 and CDR2 from the germline V gene are MGHDK and SYGVNS. The CDR3 runs to 18 residues. The CDR3 protein is CASSDLGRLAKDNSPLHF. The CDR3 DNA is TGTGCCAGCAGTGATCTGGGGCGGCTAGCGAAGGACAATTCACCCCTCCACTTT.

This clonotype was seen at least ten times. Germline is not matched at one junction end, which may reflect a read error. The J gene is TRBJ2-5, the V gene TRBV2; TRBD2 matches 11 bases. There are 12 residues in the CDR3. Germline CDR1 SNHLY, CDR2 FYNNEI. The CDR3 DNA is TGTGCCAGCAGTGATCTAGCGGGGGGCGGAAACTTC. Translating it yields CASSDLAGGGNF.

The chain combines TRBV11-2 with TRBJ2-7; the D gene is possibly TRBD1 (6 bases). Trimming removed 5 bases from V and 2 bases from J, with 19 bases in between. Germline assignment: CDR1 SGHAT and CDR2 FQNNGV. The CDR3 is 16 amino acids. CDR3 in amino acids: CASSPGQFQETYEQYF. The CDR3 bases are TGTGCCAGCAGCCCCGGACAGTTTCAAGAGACCTACGAGCAGTACTTC.

The chain recombines TRBV12-3 or TRBV12-4 with TRBJ2-6; D may be TRBD1 (6 bases). Trimming removed 3 bases at V and 0 bases at J, with 18 bases between. CDR3 length: 19 residues. CDR3 coding DNA: TGTGCCAGCAGTTTCAACGGACAGTTTATGAACTCTGGGGCCAACGTCCTGACTTTC. Its protein is CASSFNGQFMNSGANVLTF.

This clonotype was seen ten or more times. V is TRBV19 and J is TRBJ2-6; D is ambiguous. Germline V gene sequence: CDR1 LNHDA, CDR2 SQIVND (reference sequence). The length of the CDR3 is 13 residues. V lost 7 bases and J lost 2, with 6 bases in between. Written as DNA, the CDR3 is TGTGCCAGTACCGGAACTGGGGCCAACGTCCTGACTTTC. Translating it yields CASTGTGANVLTF.

This clonotype was seen ten or more times. The chain couples TRBV29-1 to TRBJ2-7; the D gene is possibly TRBD2 (5 bases). V was clipped by 7 bases and J by 6 bases, with 13 bases between them. Germline V gene sequence: CDR1 SQVTM, CDR2 ANQGSEA. The CDR3 has 11 residues. CDR3 sequence reads: CSAQLASEQYF. CDR3 nucleotides: TGCAGCGCACAGCTAGCATCCGAGCAGTACTTC.

This clonotype was detected once. The chain joins TRBV5-1 to TRBJ2-7, with D perhaps matching TRBD2 (5 bases). Germline-derived CDR1 and CDR2 are SGHRS and YFSETQ. V was trimmed by 1 base and J by 2 bases, leaving 10 bases between them. There are 14 residues in the CDR3. The CDR3 DNA reads TGCGCCAGCAGCTTGCGTGTCGGGACCTACGAGCAGTACTTC. It yields the protein CASSLRVGTYEQYF.

A note on this clonotype: Since a much larger clone is just one base distant, this may be a read error. This chain connects TRBV14 to TRBJ2-5; a possible D gene is TRBD1 (6 bases). V was shortened by 4 bases and J by 12 bases, with 18 bases between the two germline ends. The CDR3 contains 13 residues. The germline V gene has CDR1 SGHDN and CDR2 FVKESK. CDR3 loop: CASSPGVRSLEYF. CDR3 nucleotide sequence: TGTGCCAGCAGCCCAGGGGTTCGGAGTCTGGAGTACTTC.

A note on this clonotype: Being one base from a much bigger clone, this may be a read error. The V call is TRBV7-8, the J call TRBJ1-1, with a weak D call TRBD1 (5 bases). The CDR3 spans 16 residues. Germline CDR1 SGHVS, CDR2 FQNEAQ. V was clipped by 11 bases and J by 1 base, with 23 bases between them. The CDR3 coding sequence is TGTGCCGGCGGCTTAGTAGGGGCCCATGCGAACACTGAAGCTTTCTTT. It yields the protein CAGGLVGAHANTEAFF. Drawing the rest from reference TRBV7-8 and TRBJ1-1, the complete variable domain is GAGVSQSPRYKVAKRGQDVALRCDPISGHVSLFWYQQALGQGPEFLTYFQNEAQLDKSGLPSDRFFAERPEGSVSTLKIQRTQQEDSAVYLCAGGLVGAHANTEAFFGQGTRLTVV.

As DNA, the CDR3 is TGTGCCAGCAGCTCCCTCCGTTCTGGGGCCTATGGCTACACCTTC. Amino acids: CASSSLRSGAYGYTF. The chain recombines TRBV11-2 with TRBJ1-2, with a weak D call TRBD1 (5 bases). The CDR3 is 15 residues long. V was shortened by 4 bases and J by 4 bases, with 16 bases between the two germline ends. Germline CDR1 and CDR2: SGHAT and FQNNGV.

Here the CDR3 reads CAIGPGGYGYTF. Here the CDR3 DNA reads TGTGCCATCGGGCCGGGAGGCTATGGCTACACCTTC. V gene TRBV10-3 combines with J gene TRBJ1-2, with D uncertain. V shed 8 bases and J shed 4 bases, with 11 bases lying between them. Germline V gene data show CDR1 as ENHRY and CDR2 as SYGVKD. This CDR3 is built from 12 residues.

This clonotype was detected only a few times. The chain recombines TRBV10-2 with TRBJ2-7; TRBD2 matches 8 bases. J lost 5 bases, V lost 5 bases, and 2 bases had no gene match. Germline V gene lookup returns CDR1 WSHSY and CDR2 SAAADI. The CDR3 extends over 12 amino acids. DNA for the CDR3: TGCGCCAGCAGTCGGCGGGGGGACGAGCAGTACTTC. Translated, it gives CASSRRGDEQYF.

The chain recombines TRBV2 with TRBJ1-1, with D tentatively TRBD1 (6 bases). This CDR3 comprises 14 residues. Between the trimmed V and J ends, which lost 3 bases and 2 bases, there was a span of 10 bases. Germline-derived CDR1 and CDR2 are SNHLY and FYNNEI. CDR3: CASSDRGRNTEAFF. As DNA, the CDR3 is TGTGCCAGCAGTGATCGGGGGCGCAACACTGAAGCTTTCTTT.

The V and J genes are TRBV5-1 and TRBJ1-4, with 12 positions matching TRBD1. Per the germline V gene, CDR1 is SGHRS and CDR2 is YFSETQ. The V gene end was trimmed by 4 bases and the J gene end by 8 bases; junction bases not matched to a gene: 12. The CDR3 contains 17 residues. The CDR3 DNA is TGCGCCAGCAGCCCCGGGACAGGGGGCCGAGGAGGCGAAAAACTGTTTTTT. It translates to CASSPGTGGRGGEKLFF.

This clonotype was picked up many times. The chain links TRBV6-5 to TRBJ1-1; 7 nucleotides line up with TRBD1. The germline gives CDR1 MNHEY, CDR2 SVGAGI. V shed 4 bases and J 7 bases; nucleotides not matched to a gene: 3. The CDR3 loop spans 12 amino acids. The CDR3 is CASSSTGVEAFF. The CDR3 DNA is TGTGCCAGCAGTTCAACAGGGGTTGAAGCTTTCTTT.

This clonotype was recorded at least ten times. The chain couples TRBV24-1 to TRBJ1-2; TRBD1 is a possible D gene (6 bases). Germline V gene data show CDR1 as KGHDR and CDR2 as SFDVKD. The CDR3 consists of 13 residues. The V end lost 3 bases, the J end lost 2 bases, and 6 bases lay between the germline ends. The CDR3 nucleotides are TGTGCCACCAGTGATACAGGGAACTATGGCTACACCTTC. Amino acid sequence: CATSDTGNYGYTF.

This chain uses TRBV7-8 with TRBJ1-1; D is uncertain. Between the trimmed V and J ends, which lost 1 base and 7 bases, there was a span of 13 bases. Germline V gives CDR1 SGHVS, CDR2 FQNEAQ. The CDR3 extends over 14 amino acids. In nucleotides, the CDR3 is TGTGCCAGCAGCTTAGAAGGTACTCCTGGTGAAGCTTTCTTT. Translation gives CASSLEGTPGEAFF.

Remarks on this clonotype: Germline and junction disagree at one end, which may indicate a read error. The chain has TRBV7-2 and TRBJ1-2; TRBD1 is a possible D gene (5 bases). This CDR3 comprises 15 residues. CDR1 and CDR2 from the germline V gene are SGHTA and FQGNSA. For the CDR3, the DNA is TGTGCCAGCAGCTTCCAGGACACGTCCAACTATGGCTACGCCTTC. Its translation is CASSFQDTSNYGYAF. Looking up the rest from reference TRBV7-2 and TRBJ1-2 gives the full variable domain: GAGVSQSPSNKVTEKGKDVELRCDPISGHTALYWYRQSLGQGLEFLIYFQGNSAPDKSGLPSDRFSAERTGGSVSTLTIQRTQQEDSAVYLCASSFQDTSNYGYAFGSGTRLTVV.